This TCR beta chain was sequenced in a study of blood T cells in healthy people across ages. Study overall: With template switching, about one barcoded beta molecule was captured per two T cells.

Researchers report isolating at least 6 million PBMCs per sample. Per sample, no less than 5.5 micrograms of total RNA were extracted. Primed by a sample-barcoded 5' primer and a J-beta primer mix, a second PCR proceeded for about 6 to 11 cycles. Sequencing recovered at least 2.5 million CDR3-containing paired-end reads from each sample. A single record per CDR3 protein comes from TCRdb applying MiXCR to the 5' RACE reads. The sample lists over 550,000 distinct CDR3 sequences; approximately 30% were seen once. In its sample, this clonotype was seen many times. The receptor comes from a woman of 80 years or more in good health. The material sequenced was blood.

The CDR3 DNA follows: TGTGCCAGCAGCTACGGACCTACAGGCTACGAGCAGTACTTC. It translates to CASSYGPTGYEQYF. The chain combines TRBV7-2 with TRBJ2-7, with a weak D call TRBD1 (5 bases). Germline lookup yields CDR1 SGHTA and CDR2 FQGNSA. V dropped 4 bases and J dropped 3 bases, with 13 bases sitting between them. The CDR3 extends over 14 amino acids.